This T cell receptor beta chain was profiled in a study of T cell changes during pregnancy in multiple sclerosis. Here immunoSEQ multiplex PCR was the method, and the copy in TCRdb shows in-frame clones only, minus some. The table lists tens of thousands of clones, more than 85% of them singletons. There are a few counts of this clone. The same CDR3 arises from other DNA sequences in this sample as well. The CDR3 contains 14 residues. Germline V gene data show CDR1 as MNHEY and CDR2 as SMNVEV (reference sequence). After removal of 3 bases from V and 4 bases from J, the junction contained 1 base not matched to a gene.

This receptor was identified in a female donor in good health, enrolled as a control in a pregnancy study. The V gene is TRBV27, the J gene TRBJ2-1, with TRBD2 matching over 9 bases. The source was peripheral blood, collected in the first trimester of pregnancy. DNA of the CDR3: TGTGCCAGCAGTTTTAGCGGGAGTTACAATGAGCAGTTCTTC. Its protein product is CASSFSGSYNEQFF.